The 17 T cell receptor beta chains given below trace back to one sample, sequenced in a study of T cell responses to AZD1222 COVID-19 vaccine. Libraries were prepared by immunoSEQ multiplex PCR; TCRdb keeps only in-frame clonotypes and omits some of them. The table shows approximately 120,000 clones, with roughly 87% occurring only once. The specimen comprised peripheral blood, sampled on day 0 of MenACWY control vaccination. Source of these receptors: an adult in good health.

Worth noting for this clone: One end of the junction is discordant with germline, which a read error may explain. The V call is TRBV7-7, the J call TRBJ2-1, with 7 nucleotides matching TRBD2. Per germline, CDR1 SSHAT and CDR2 FNYEAQ (reference sequence). This CDR3 spans 16 amino acids. CDR3 nucleotides: TGTGCTAGCAGCTTAAGTAGTAGCGGGTATGGGGATGAGCAGTTCTTC. Protein product: CASSLSSSGYGDEQFF.

The chain is built from TRBV4-2 and TRBJ2-1; D is ambiguous. The germline CDR1 and CDR2 sequences are LGHNA and YNFKEQ. The CDR3 runs to 12 residues. The V and J ends lost 2 bases and 10 bases respectively, with 9 bases between them. In nucleotides, the CDR3 is TGTGCCAGCAGCCAAACCCCACAGGAGCAGTTCTTC. Translation gives CASSQTPQEQFF.

This chain connects TRBV6-5 to TRBJ2-3; 11 bases fit TRBD2. V dropped 8 bases and J dropped 5; count of bases not matched to a gene: 9. Germline V gene sequence: CDR1 MNHEY, CDR2 SVGAGI. The CDR3 sequence is 15 residues long. The CDR3 sequence: CASPALAGELDTQYF. In DNA form, the CDR3 reads TGTGCCAGCCCCGCACTAGCGGGAGAGCTAGATACGCAGTATTTT.

The genes are TRBV7-3 and TRBJ2-2, with 9 bases that match TRBD1. The CDR3 is 16 amino acids. Losses at the gene ends were 6 bases for V and 7 bases for J; bases not matched to a gene: 12. Germline-derived CDR1 and CDR2 are SGHTA and FQGTGA. The CDR3 protein is CASSYTGGAQVGELFF. Written as DNA, the CDR3 is TGTGCCAGCAGTTACACAGGGGGCGCTCAGGTCGGGGAGCTGTTTTTT.

This chain connects TRBV4-2 to TRBJ1-5; TRBD1 might be the D (5 bases). Germline CDR1 reads LGHNA; CDR2 reads YNFKEQ. Trimming left V 0 bases short and J 7 bases short, with 13 bases between. The CDR3 consists of 15 residues. The CDR3 loop reads CASSQDGQGGQPQHF. The CDR3 nucleotides read TGTGCCAGCAGCCAAGATGGGCAGGGAGGGCAGCCCCAGCATTTT.

Only one count was recorded for this clone. The CDR3 DNA sequence: TGCGCCAGCAGCCCTTTGGGACAGGGGAAATCACCCCTCCACTTT. This gives the protein CASSPLGQGKSPLHF. The gene calls are TRBV4-3 and TRBJ1-6; 10 bases are shared with TRBD1. CDR1 is LGHNA and CDR2 is YSLEER in the germline V gene. CDR3 length: 15 amino acids. V was clipped by 4 bases and J by 10 bases; unmatched bases: 7.

This clone occurred once. The chain recombines TRBV27 with TRBJ1-4, with D possibly matching TRBD1 (5 bases). CDR1 and CDR2 (germline): MNHEY, SMNVEV (reference sequence). The CDR3 extends over 13 amino acids. V lost 8 bases and J lost 8, with 15 bases in between. CDR3 sequence: CASGRGIWEKLFF. The CDR3 nucleotides are TGTGCCAGCGGCCGGGGGATATGGGAAAAACTGTTTTTT.

This chain links TRBV12-3 or TRBV12-4 with TRBJ1-1; D gene ambiguous. The V and J ends lost 5 bases and 1 base respectively, with 8 bases between them. The CDR3 is made up of 13 amino acids. CDR3 coding DNA: TGTGCCAGCAGTAACAAGAAGAACACTGAAGCTTTCTTT. This translates into CASSNKKNTEAFF.

This clone occurred once. The CDR3 DNA reads TGTGCCAGCAGGCAGAGAGGGTACAATGAGCAGTTCTTC. Translated: CASRQRGYNEQFF. This sequence joins TRBV3-1 (or the pseudogene TRBV3-2) and TRBJ2-1, with D tentatively TRBD2 (5 bases). Trimming stripped 6 bases from V and 4 bases from J, with 10 bases between. This CDR3 region has 13 residues. The germline CDR1 and CDR2 sequences are LGHDT and YNNKEL (reference sequence).

This rearrangement joins TRBV30 to TRBJ2-7; D possibly matches TRBD1 or TRBD2 (5 bases each). There are 14 residues in the CDR3. Looked up from germline, CDR1 is GTSNPN and CDR2 is SVGIG (reference sequence). V was shortened by 4 bases and J by 5 bases, with 18 bases between the two germline ends. The CDR3 loop is CAWNLGAGTHEQYF. CDR3 bases: TGTGCCTGGAACTTAGGGGCGGGTACCCACGAGCAGTACTTC.

The J gene is TRBJ1-5, the V gene TRBV4-3; no clear D. CDR1 is LGHNA and CDR2 is YSLEER in the germline V gene. The CDR3 has 13 amino acids. Trimming took off 3 bases at V and 5 bases at J, with 8 bases between the two ends. The CDR3 bases are TGCGCCAGCAGCCACGTTCGGCATCAGCCCCAGCATTTT. This encodes CASSHVRHQPQHF.

This clone showed up just once. The genes are TRBV7-3 and TRBJ2-1; TRBD2 might be the D (5 bases). Trimming stripped 5 bases from V and 5 bases from J, with 7 bases between. Germline CDR1 and CDR2: SGHTA and FQGTGA. CDR3 length: 12 residues. The CDR3 nucleotides are TGTGCCAGCAGCACCGGGAACAATGAGCAGTTCTTC. It is translated as CASSTGNNEQFF.

This clone was observed a few times. The gene calls are TRBV6-1 and TRBJ2-7; tentative D call: TRBD2 (5 bases). The ends were cut back, 2 bases at V and 2 bases at J, with 13 bases in the middle. Germline values: CDR1 MNHNS, CDR2 SASEGT. This CDR3 region has 15 residues. The CDR3 DNA reads as TGTGCCAGCAGTGAAATGGTGGAGGCCGCCTACGAGCAGTACTTC. Protein sequence: CASSEMVEAAYEQYF.

The chain couples TRBV11-3 to TRBJ2-5, with D tentatively TRBD1 or TRBD2 (6 bases each). The germline V and J ends were trimmed by 0 bases and 2 bases, with 25 bases remaining between them. Germline loops: CDR1 SGHNT, CDR2 YENEEA. CDR3 size: 20 residues. The CDR3 region is CASSLDQFGGGGTSQETQYF. The DNA for the CDR3 is TGTGCCAGCAGCTTAGATCAGTTCGGGGGCGGAGGGACGTCTCAAGAGACCCAGTACTTC.

V usage is TRBV11-3 and J usage is TRBJ2-3; D not certain. The V and J ends lost 5 bases and 8 bases respectively, with 11 bases between them. This CDR3 spans 12 amino acids. The germline V gene has CDR1 SGHNT and CDR2 YENEEA. The CDR3 reads CASSLQMGTQYF. DNA for the CDR3: TGTGCCAGCAGCCTCCAGATGGGTACGCAGTATTTT.

The chain couples TRBV2 to TRBJ1-5; the D is unclear. Trimming removed 8 bases from V and 9 bases from J, with 17 bases in between. Germline CDR1 reads SNHLY; CDR2 reads FYNNEI. The CDR3 contains 13 residues. The CDR3 here is CASETLLGGPQHF. The DNA for the CDR3 is TGTGCCAGCGAGACCCTACTAGGTGGGCCCCAGCATTTT.

V gene TRBV24-1 combines with J gene TRBJ2-2; TRBD2 aligns across 7 bases. The CDR3 consists of 16 residues. Germline trimming cut 3 bases from V and 7 bases from J; bases unmatched to any gene: 10. CDR1 and CDR2 (germline): KGHDR, SFDVKD. The CDR3 spells CATSDTSDGRGGELFF. The CDR3 nucleotides read TGTGCCACCAGTGATACTAGCGACGGTCGTGGCGGGGAGCTGTTTTTT.